The 15 T cell receptor beta chains presented below share a single source sample, sequenced in a study of OX40 agonist ivuxolimab in advanced cancers. TCRdb keeps only in-frame clones here, not all; method: immunoSEQ multiplex PCR. This sample yields more than 65,000 clones, of which 91% are seen a single time; roughly 0.27% belongs to the top ten. The specimen comprised CD4+ or CD8+ T cells sorted from blood, sampled in a trial of the OX40 agonist ivuxolimab. The receptors stem from an adult with an advanced solid tumor such as melanoma, head and neck, liver or kidney cancer.

This clone was detected a few times. This sequence joins TRBV27 and TRBJ2-1; 10 bases align to TRBD2. The CDR3 is 16 amino acids. V lost 9 bases and J lost 1; bases outside the gene matches: 9. CDR1 is MNHEY and CDR2 is SMNVEV in the germline V gene (reference sequence). CDR3 DNA sequence: TGTGCCAGTTGGACTAGCGGAGGCCTTTCCTACAATGAGCAGTTCTTC. This translates into CASWTSGGLSYNEQFF.

The chain employs TRBV18 and TRBJ2-1; D is ambiguous. CDR1 is KGHSH, CDR2 LQKENI, per germline. V lost 2 bases and J 10 bases, leaving 12 bases between the germline ends. The CDR3 consists of 13 residues. CDR3 DNA sequence: TGTGCCAGCTCACCAACCAGCGATCGGGAGCAGTTCTTC. It codes for CASSPTSDREQFF.

This chain joins TRBV28 and TRBJ1-5; D possibly corresponds to TRBD1 (5 bases). The germline V and J ends were trimmed by 3 bases and 4 bases, with 13 bases remaining between them. The CDR3 extends over 15 amino acids. Germline V gene lookup returns CDR1 MDHEN and CDR2 SYDVKM. DNA of the CDR3: TGTGCCAGCAGTTTCATTCAGGGCCGAAATCAGCCCCAGCATTTT. It encodes CASSFIQGRNQPQHF.

The CDR3 coding sequence is TGTGCCAGCAGTACTCGATTAGGCGGCTACACCTTC. Protein product: CASSTRLGGYTF. The genes are TRBV6-5 and TRBJ1-2; no clear D. Germline-derived CDR1 and CDR2 are MNHEY and SVGAGI. CDR3 length: 12 residues. Trimming removed 5 bases at V and 8 bases at J, with 12 bases between.

As DNA, the CDR3 is TGTGCCAGCTGCAGACTAGCGCCGTCCTACGAGCAGTACTTC. Amino acid sequence: CASCRLAPSYEQYF. The chain recombines TRBV28 with TRBJ2-7, with 8 nucleotides matching TRBD2. CDR3 length equals 14 residues. Germline CDR1 is MDHEN and CDR2 is SYDVKM. V lost 8 bases, J lost 1 base, and 7 bases stayed unmatched.

In this sample, this clone turned up a few times. The V call is TRBV30, the J call TRBJ2-3; maybe TRBD2 (6 bases). The CDR3 sequence is 15 residues long. Per the germline V gene, CDR1 is GTSNPN and CDR2 is SVGIG (reference sequence). V was trimmed by 0 bases and J by 4 bases, leaving 14 bases between them. The CDR3 sequence: CAWSVLGGGADTQYF. CDR3 nucleotide sequence: TGTGCCTGGAGTGTACTGGGGGGAGGCGCAGATACGCAGTATTTT.

V gene TRBV11-2 combines with J gene TRBJ2-7, with a possible D match to TRBD1 (6 bases). The CDR3 has 13 residues. Germline V gene lookup returns CDR1 SGHAT and CDR2 FQNNGV. Trimming removed 7 bases from V and 1 base from J, with 11 bases in between. CDR3 protein: CASKIQGSYEQYF. The CDR3 DNA follows: TGTGCCAGCAAGATACAGGGTTCCTACGAGCAGTACTTC.

The chain employs TRBV15 and TRBJ2-5, with D unclear. The DNA end favors TRBJ2-7, so the J call may be wrong. Germline-derived CDR1 and CDR2 are LNHNV and YYDKDF (reference sequence). The CDR3 extends over 14 amino acids. The CDR3 spells CATSRAGQAYEQYF. The DNA for the CDR3 is TGTGCCACCAGCAGGGCCGGGCAGGCCTACGAGCAGTACTTC.

This chain joins TRBV13 and TRBJ2-3, with D unclear. Germline V gene lookup returns CDR1 PRHDT and CDR2 FYEKMQ (reference sequence). The germline V and J ends were trimmed by 2 bases and 0 bases, with 15 bases remaining between them. The CDR3 extends over 17 amino acids. The CDR3 loop reads CASSLSLGPESTDTQYF. CDR3 in DNA: TGTGCCAGCAGCTTAAGTCTCGGACCAGAGAGCACAGATACGCAGTATTTT.

The gene calls are TRBV7-3 and TRBJ2-3; 10 bases are shared with TRBD2. The V gene end was trimmed by 6 bases and the J gene end by 4 bases; junction bases not matched to a gene: 4. CDR3 size: 14 residues. CDR1 SGHTA and CDR2 FQGTGA come from the germline V gene. This CDR3 reads CASRLAGGPDTQYF. The CDR3 nucleotides read TGTGCCAGCAGGTTAGCGGGAGGCCCAGATACGCAGTATTTT.

In this sample, this clone turned up a few times. The rearrangement links TRBV28 to TRBJ2-1; 8 positions agree with TRBD2. The CDR3 spans 15 residues. V lost 2 bases, J lost 9 bases, and 9 bases stayed unmatched. The germline V gene encodes CDR1 MDHEN and CDR2 SYDVKM. This chain's CDR3 is CASSLQYGTRVEQFF. CDR3 nucleotide sequence: TGTGCCAGCAGTTTACAGTATGGGACTAGAGTTGAGCAGTTCTTC.

This clone turned up a few times. The chain has TRBV7-9 and TRBJ1-5; no reliable D call. The germline V gene has CDR1 SEHNR and CDR2 FQNEAQ (reference sequence). CDR3 length: 15 residues. The V and J ends lost 2 bases and 1 base respectively, with 9 bases between them. DNA for the CDR3: TGTGCCAGCAGCTTAAGCAGCATCAGCAATCAGCCCCAGCATTTT. As protein: CASSLSSISNQPQHF.

V and J are TRBV28 and TRBJ1-5; D is perhaps TRBD1 (5 bases). This CDR3 region has 16 residues. Trimming stripped 3 bases from V and 0 bases from J, with 12 bases between. Germline CDR1 and CDR2: MDHEN and SYDVKM. The CDR3 is CASSFTGRGSNQPQHF. The CDR3 DNA reads as TGTGCCAGCAGTTTCACGGGTAGGGGTAGCAATCAGCCCCAGCATTTT.

V usage is TRBV10-2 and J usage is TRBJ2-5; D tentatively fits TRBD1 or TRBD2 (5 bases each). The CDR3 covers 12 residues. Germline lookup yields CDR1 WSHSY and CDR2 SAAADI. Trimming stripped 3 bases from V and 9 bases from J, with 11 bases between. CDR3 DNA sequence: TGCGCCAGCAGTGAAGGGGTCGGGGCCCAGTACTTC. Protein sequence: CASSEGVGAQYF.

This chain uses TRBV28 with TRBJ1-3; TRBD1 agrees at 11 bases. Germline CDR1 is MDHEN and CDR2 is SYDVKM. The CDR3 loop spans 18 amino acids. The V gene end was trimmed by 4 bases and the J gene end by 2 bases; junction bases not matched to a gene: 10. The CDR3 sequence: CASSSDRGPNRPGNTIYF. The CDR3 nucleotides are TGTGCCAGCAGTTCGGACAGGGGGCCTAACCGACCTGGAAACACCATATATTTT. The complete variable domain, with remaining parts taken from reference TRBV28 and TRBJ1-3, reads DVKVTQSSRYLVKRTGEKVFLECVQDMDHENMFWYRQDPGLGLRLIYFSYDVKMKEKGDIPEGYSVSREKKERFSLILESASTNQTSMYLCASSSDRGPNRPGNTIYFGEGSWLTVV.